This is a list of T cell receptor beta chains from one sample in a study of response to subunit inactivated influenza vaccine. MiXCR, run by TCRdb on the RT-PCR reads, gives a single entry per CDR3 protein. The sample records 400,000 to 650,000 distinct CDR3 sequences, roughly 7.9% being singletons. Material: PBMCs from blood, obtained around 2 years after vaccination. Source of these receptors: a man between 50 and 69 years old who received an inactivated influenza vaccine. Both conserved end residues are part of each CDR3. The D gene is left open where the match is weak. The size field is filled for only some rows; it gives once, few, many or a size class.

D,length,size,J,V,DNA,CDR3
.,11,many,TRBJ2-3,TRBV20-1,TGCAGTGCTAGTCTCGCAGATACGCAGTATTTT,CSASLADTQYF
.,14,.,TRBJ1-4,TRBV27,TGTGCCAGCAGGGGGAGAGCTAATAATGAAAAACTGTTTTTT,CASRGRANNEKLFF
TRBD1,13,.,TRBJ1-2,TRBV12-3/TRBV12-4,TGTGCCAGCAATGCAGGGGGCAACTATGGCTACACCTTC,CASNAGGNYGYTF
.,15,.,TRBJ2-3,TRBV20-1,TGCAGTGCTAGTCCCGGGACACATAGCACAGATACGCAGTATTTT,CSASPGTHSTDTQYF
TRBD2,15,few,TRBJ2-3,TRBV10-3,TGTGCCATCAGACTAGCGGGGGATCACACAGATACGCAGTATTTT,CAIRLAGDHTDTQYF
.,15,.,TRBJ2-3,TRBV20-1,TGCAGTGCTAGAGAGATTTCCAGCCTTGCAGATACGCAGTATTTT,CSAREISSLADTQYF
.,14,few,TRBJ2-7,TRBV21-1,TGTGCCAGCAGCAAAGGTAGCGGAAACTACGAGCAGTACTTC,CASSKGSGNYEQYF
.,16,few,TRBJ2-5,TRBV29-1,TGCAGCGTTGGTGCAGTGTTTACTCCGTACCAAGAGACCCAGTACTTC,CSVGAVFTPYQETQYF
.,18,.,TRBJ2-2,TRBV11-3,TGTGCCAGCAGCCACCCCCCGGGCAGGACCCCGGGAACCGGGGAGCTGTTTTTT,CASSHPPGRTPGTGELFF
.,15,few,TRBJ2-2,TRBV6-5,TGTGCCAGCAGTTACTCGATTATGTTGTCCGGGGAGCTGTTTTTT,CASSYSIMLSGELFF
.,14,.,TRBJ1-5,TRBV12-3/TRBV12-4,TGTGCCAGCAGTTCTTGGGTTGGGGGGCAGCCCCAGCATTTT,CASSSWVGGQPQHF
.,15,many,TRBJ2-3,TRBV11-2,TGTGCCAGCAGCTTTACACCTGATCGGGGAGATACGCAGTATTTT,CASSFTPDRGDTQYF
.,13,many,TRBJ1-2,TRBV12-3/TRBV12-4,TGTGCCAGCAGTTTTATGGGGGGTTATGGCTACACCTTC,CASSFMGGYGYTF
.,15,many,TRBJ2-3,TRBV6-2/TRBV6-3,TGTGCCAGCAGTTACTTCGGGGGACGCACAGATACGCAGTATTTT,CASSYFGGRTDTQYF
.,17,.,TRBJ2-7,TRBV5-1,TGCGCCAGCAGCTTGTTGTCTTTCGCGTCAGGATCCTACGAGCAGTACTTC,CASSLLSFASGSYEQYF
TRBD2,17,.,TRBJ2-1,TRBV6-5,TGTGCCAGCAGTTACGGTGCTAGCGGGAGCCTTAACGATGAGCAGTTCTTC,CASSYGASGSLNDEQFF
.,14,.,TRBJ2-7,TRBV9,TGTGCCAGCAGCGTAGAGGTCACTCCCTACGAGCAGTACTTC,CASSVEVTPYEQYF
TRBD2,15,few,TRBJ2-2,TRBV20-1,TGCAGTGCTAGGGGAGCGGGGGGGTTCACCGGGGAGCTGTTTTTT,CSARGAGGFTGELFF
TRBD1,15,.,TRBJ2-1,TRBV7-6,TGTGCCAGCAGCGCAGGGACAGTGCCTGTCAATGAGCAGTTCTTC,CASSAGTVPVNEQFF
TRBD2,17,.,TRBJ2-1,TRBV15,TGTGCCACCAGCAGGGGGACTAGCGGGGTCTCCTACAATGAGCAGTTCTTC,CATSRGTSGVSYNEQFF
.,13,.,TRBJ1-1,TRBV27,TGTGCCAGCAGTGGCAGACTGAACACTGAAGCTTTCTTT,CASSGRLNTEAFF
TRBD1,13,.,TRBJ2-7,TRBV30,TGTGCCTGGAACAGACAGGGGGGTTACGAGCAGTACTTC,CAWNRQGGYEQYF
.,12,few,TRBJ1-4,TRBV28,TGTGCCAGCAGGGGAGCTAATGAAAAACTGTTTTTT,CASRGANEKLFF
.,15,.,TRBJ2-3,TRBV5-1,TGCGCCAGCAGAGATCTACCTTCTAGCACAGATACGCAGTATTTT,CASRDLPSSTDTQYF
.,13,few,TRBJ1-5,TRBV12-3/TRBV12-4,TGTGCCAGCAGCCCCTCAGGGAGACAGCCCCAGCATTTT,CASSPSGRQPQHF
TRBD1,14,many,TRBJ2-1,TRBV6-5,TGTGCCAGCAGTTACCAGGACAGGGTCGATGAGCAGTTCTTC,CASSYQDRVDEQFF
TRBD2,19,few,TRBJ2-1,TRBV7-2,TGTGCCAGCAGCTTAGCGATGCTAGCGGGGTGGAGCTCCTACAATGAGCAGTTCTTC,CASSLAMLAGWSSYNEQFF
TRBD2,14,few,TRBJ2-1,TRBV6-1,TGTGCCAGCAGGACTAGCGGGGGCTACAATGAGCAGTTCTTC,CASRTSGGYNEQFF
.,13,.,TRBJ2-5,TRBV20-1,TGCAGTGCTAGAGTGTCCGTCCAAGAGACCCAGTACTTC,CSARVSVQETQYF
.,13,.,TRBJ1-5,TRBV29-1,TGCAGCGTTGGCCAGGAGATCAATCAGCCCCAGCATTTT,CSVGQEINQPQHF
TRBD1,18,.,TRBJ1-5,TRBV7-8,TGTGCCAGCAGCCCTCGATTTACACAGGGGCCGGGCAATCAGCCCCAGCATTTT,CASSPRFTQGPGNQPQHF
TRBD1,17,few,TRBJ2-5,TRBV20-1,TGCAGTGCTCATGGGGGTCCGGGACAGGGGGCAAAAGAGACCCAGTACTTC,CSAHGGPGQGAKETQYF
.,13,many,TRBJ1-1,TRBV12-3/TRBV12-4,TGTGCCAGCAGTTCCAAGGGTTCGGCTGAAGCTTTCTTT,CASSSKGSAEAFF
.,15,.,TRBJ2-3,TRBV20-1,TGCAGTGCTGAAAACGCCAGAGGGAGCACAGATACGCAGTATTTT,CSAENARGSTDTQYF
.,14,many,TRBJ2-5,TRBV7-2,TGTGCCAGCAGCTCACAGGCATCCCAAGAGACCCAGTACTTC,CASSSQASQETQYF
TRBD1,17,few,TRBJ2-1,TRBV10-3,TGTGCCATCACCTCACGGACAGGGGGCGGGGGAGGCAATGAGCAGTTCTTC,CAITSRTGGGGGNEQFF
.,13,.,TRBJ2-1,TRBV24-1,TGTGCCACCAGGGCAGGGGCGGTCGGTGAGCAGTTCTTC,CATRAGAVGEQFF
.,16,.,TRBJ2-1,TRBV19,TGTGCCAGTAGTATATCAAAGGGAAGCTCCTACAATGAGCAGTTCTTC,CASSISKGSSYNEQFF
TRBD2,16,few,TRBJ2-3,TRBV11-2,TGTGCCAGCAGCTTTAGTCGGGGGGGCGGAATAGATACGCAGTATTTT,CASSFSRGGGIDTQYF